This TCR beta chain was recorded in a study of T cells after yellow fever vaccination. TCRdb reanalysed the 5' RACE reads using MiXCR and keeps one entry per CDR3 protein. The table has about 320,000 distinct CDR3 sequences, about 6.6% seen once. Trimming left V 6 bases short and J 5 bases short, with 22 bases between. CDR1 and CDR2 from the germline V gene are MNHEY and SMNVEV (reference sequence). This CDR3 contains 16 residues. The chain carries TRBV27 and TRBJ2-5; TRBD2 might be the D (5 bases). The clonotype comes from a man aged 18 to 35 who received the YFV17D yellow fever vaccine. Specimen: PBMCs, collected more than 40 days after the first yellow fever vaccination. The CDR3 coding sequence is TGTGCCAGCAGCTATCTGAGGTCCCAGAGGGTTGAGACCCAGTACTTC. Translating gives CASSYLRSQRVETQYF.